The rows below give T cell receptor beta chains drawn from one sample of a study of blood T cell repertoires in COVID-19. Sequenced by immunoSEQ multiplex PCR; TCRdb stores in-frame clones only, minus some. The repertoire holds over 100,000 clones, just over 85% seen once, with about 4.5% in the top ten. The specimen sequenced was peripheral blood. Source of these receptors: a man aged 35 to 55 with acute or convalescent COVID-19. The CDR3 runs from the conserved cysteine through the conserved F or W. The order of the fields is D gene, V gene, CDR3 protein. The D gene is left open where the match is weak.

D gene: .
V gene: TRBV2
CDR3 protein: CASSDSRALTGLSYNEQFF

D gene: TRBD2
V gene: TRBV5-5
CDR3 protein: CASRPGTSGSLGELFF

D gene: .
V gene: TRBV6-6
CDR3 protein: CASSRAGTSWAEQFF

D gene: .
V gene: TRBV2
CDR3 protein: CASVQTVNTGELFF

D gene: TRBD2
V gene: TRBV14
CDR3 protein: CASSQVPLAGVSNTQYF

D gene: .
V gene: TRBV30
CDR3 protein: CAWRPNGANTIYF

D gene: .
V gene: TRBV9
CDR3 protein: CASSVTGSEQYF

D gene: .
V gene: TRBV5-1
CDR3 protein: CASSFDTDPQYF

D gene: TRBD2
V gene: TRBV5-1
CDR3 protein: CASSAASGGRETQYF

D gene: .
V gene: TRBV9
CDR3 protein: CASSVDASSSGNEQYF

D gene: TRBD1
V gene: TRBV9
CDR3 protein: CASSHPTTGAQLGYTF

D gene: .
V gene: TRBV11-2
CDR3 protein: CASSLRRRADEQYF

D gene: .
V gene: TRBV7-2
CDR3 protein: CASSGGLGTDYGYTF

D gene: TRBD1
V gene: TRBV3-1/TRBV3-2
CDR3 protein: CASSRWDRGKETQYF

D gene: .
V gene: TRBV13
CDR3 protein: CASSPRGLWSEAFF

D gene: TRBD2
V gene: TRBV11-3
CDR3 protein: CASSPPGLAPHEQFF

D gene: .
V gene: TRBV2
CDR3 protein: CVRGSGGVYEQFF

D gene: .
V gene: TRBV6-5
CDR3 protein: CASSYSGADTQYF

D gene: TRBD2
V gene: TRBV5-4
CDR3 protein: CASSSGTSGSTGELFF

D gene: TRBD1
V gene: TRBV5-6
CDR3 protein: CASSLGTGRIKKLFF

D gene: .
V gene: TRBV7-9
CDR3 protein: CASSPVNPGRTFYEQYF

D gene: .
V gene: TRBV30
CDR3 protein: CAWSRRGGNTEAFF

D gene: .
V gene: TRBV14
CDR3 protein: CASSQVRGGTEAFF

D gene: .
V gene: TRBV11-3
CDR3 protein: CASSLATGAVADTQYF

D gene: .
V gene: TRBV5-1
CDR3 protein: CASSLDRDTQYF

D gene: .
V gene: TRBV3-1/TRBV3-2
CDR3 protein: CASSLSGGGYTF

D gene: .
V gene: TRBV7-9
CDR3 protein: CASSLTGTYEQYF

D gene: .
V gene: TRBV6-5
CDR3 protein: CASRRRRTAGNTIYF

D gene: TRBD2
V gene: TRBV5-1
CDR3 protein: CASSVARLAGDNEQFF

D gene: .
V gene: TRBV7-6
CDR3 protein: CASSPRREKQETQYF

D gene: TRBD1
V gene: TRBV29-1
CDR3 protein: CSVVGLRDRASSYEQYF

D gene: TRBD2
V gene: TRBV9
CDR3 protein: CASSVLGEGTQYF

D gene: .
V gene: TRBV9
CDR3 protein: CASSHPASGDARAQFF

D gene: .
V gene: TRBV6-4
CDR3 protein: CASSDEIGGGVNSPLHF

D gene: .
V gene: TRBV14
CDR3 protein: CASSQDLGVQAFF

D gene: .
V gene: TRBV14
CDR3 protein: CASSQELYNEQFF

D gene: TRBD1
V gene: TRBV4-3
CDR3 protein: CASSRSSGTGNEKLFF

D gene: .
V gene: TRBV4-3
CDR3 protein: CASSGGAGAMNTEAFF

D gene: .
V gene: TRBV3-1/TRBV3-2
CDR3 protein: CASSGSNYGYTF

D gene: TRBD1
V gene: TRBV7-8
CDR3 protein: CASSSSGTGISPLHF

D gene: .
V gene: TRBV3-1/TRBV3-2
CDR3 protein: CASSQAGFYEQYF

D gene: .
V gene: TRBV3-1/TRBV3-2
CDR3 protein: CASSQDCRTDMNTEAFF

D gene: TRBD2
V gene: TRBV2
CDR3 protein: CASRPTSGGYNEQFF

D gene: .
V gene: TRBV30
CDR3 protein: CAWSGTLRVTAFF

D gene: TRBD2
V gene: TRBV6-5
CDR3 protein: CASSTTSGYEQYF

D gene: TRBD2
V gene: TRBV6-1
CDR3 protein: CASSETAGTPYNEQFF

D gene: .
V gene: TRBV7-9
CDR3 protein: CASSLRSTNEKLFF

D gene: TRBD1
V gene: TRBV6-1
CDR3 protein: CASSEWKGQGNQPQHF

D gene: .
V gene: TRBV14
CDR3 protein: CASSRPSAYSGNTIYF

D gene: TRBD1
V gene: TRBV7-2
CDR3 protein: CASSLAPGTAYNEQFF

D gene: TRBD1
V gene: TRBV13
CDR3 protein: CASSFSDRGTGELFF

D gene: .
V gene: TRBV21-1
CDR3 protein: CASSKTGGSYNEQFF

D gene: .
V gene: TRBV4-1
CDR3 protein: CASSQDVSLGGAFPDTQYF

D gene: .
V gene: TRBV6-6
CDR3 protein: CASSPAAYGYTF

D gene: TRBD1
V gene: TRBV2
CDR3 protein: CASSDYGTGVYGYTF

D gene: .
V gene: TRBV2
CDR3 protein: CASSEGWEVNQPQHF

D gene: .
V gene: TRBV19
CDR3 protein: CASSIRGDSGETQYF